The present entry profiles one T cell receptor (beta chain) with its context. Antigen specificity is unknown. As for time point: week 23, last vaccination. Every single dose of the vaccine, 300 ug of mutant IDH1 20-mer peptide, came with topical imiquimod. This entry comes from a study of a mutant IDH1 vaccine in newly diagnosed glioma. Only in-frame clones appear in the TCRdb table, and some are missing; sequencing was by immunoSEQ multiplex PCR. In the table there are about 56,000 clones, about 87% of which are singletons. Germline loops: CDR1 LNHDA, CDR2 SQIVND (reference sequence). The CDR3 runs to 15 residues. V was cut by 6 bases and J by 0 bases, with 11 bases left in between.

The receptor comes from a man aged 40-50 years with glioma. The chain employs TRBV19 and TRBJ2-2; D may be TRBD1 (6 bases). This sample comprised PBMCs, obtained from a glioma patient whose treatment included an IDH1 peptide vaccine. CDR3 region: CASSRRDTNTGELFF. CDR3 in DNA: TGTGCCAGTAGCCGCAGGGACACGAACACCGGGGAGCTGTTTTTT. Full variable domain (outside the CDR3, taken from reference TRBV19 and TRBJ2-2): DGGITQSPKYLFRKEGQNVTLSCEQNLNHDAMYWYRQDPGQGLRLIYYSQIVNDFQKGDIAEGYSVSREKKESFPLTVTSAQKNPTAFYLCASSRRDTNTGELFFGEGSRLTVL.